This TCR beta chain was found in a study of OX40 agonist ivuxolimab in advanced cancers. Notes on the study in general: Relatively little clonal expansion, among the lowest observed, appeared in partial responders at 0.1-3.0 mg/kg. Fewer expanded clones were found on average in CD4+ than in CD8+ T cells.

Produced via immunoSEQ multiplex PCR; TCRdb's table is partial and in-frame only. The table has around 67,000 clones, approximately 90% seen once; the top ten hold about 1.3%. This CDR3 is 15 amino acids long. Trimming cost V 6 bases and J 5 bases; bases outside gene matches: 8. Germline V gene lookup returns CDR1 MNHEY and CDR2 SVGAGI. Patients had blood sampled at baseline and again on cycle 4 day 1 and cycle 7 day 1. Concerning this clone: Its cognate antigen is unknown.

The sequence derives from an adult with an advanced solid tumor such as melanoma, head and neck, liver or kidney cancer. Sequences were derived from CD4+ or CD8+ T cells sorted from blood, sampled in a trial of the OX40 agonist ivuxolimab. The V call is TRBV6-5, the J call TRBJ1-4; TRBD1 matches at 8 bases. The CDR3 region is CASSLRGTGNEKLFF. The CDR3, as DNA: TGTGCCAGCAGCCTGAGGGGGACAGGCAATGAAAAACTGTTTTTT.